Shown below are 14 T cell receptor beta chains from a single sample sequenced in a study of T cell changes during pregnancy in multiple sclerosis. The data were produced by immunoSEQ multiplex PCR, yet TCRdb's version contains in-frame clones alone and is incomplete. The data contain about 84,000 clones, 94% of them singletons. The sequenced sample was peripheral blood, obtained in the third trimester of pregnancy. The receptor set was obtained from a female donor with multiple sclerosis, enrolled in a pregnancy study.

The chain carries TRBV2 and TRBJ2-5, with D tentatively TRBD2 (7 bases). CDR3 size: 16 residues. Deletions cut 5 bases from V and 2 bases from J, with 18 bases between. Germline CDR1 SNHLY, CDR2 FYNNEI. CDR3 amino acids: CASSLNVAGAQETQYF. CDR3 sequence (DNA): TGTGCCAGCAGTTTGAACGTCGCGGGGGCACAAGAGACCCAGTACTTC.

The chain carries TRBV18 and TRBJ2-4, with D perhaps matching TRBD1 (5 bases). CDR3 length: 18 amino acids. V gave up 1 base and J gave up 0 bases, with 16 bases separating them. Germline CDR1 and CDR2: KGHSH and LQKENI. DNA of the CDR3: TGTGCCAGCTCACCACAGCAGGGCTCCCACTTAGCCAAAAACATTCAGTACTTC. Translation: CASSPQQGSHLAKNIQYF.

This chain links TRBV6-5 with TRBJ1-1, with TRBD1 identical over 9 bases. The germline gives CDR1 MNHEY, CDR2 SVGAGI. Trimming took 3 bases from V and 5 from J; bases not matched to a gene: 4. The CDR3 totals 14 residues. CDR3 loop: CASSYDRGDTEAFF. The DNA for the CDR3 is TGTGCCAGCAGTTATGACAGGGGGGATACTGAAGCTTTCTTT.

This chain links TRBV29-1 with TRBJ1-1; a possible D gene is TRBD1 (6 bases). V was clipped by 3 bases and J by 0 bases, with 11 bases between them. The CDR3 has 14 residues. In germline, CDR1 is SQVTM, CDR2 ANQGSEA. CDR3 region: CSVDSGAVNTEAFF. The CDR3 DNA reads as TGCAGCGTTGATTCAGGGGCCGTGAACACTGAAGCTTTCTTT.

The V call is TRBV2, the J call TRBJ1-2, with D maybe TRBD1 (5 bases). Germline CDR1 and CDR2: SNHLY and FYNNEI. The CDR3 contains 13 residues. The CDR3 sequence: CASGMIRDYGYTF. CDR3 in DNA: TGTGCTTCAGGGATGATAAGAGACTATGGCTACACCTTC.

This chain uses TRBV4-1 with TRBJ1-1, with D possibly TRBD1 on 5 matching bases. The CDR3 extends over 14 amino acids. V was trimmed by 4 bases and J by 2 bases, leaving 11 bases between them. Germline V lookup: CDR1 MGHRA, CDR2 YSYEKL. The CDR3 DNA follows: TGCGCCAGCAGCCTCTCACAGGAAAACACTGAAGCTTTCTTT. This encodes CASSLSQENTEAFF.

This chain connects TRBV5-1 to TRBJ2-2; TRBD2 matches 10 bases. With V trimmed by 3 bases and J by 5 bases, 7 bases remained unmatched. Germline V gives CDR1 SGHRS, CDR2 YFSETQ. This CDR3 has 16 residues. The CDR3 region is CASSWISGRQTGELFF. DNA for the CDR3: TGCGCCAGCAGCTGGATTAGCGGGAGGCAAACCGGGGAGCTGTTTTTT. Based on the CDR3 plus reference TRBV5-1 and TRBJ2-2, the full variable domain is KAGVTQTPRYLIKTRGQQVTLSCSPISGHRSVSWYQQTPGQGLQFLFEYFSETQRNKGNFPGRFSGRQFSNSRSEMNVSTLELGDSALYLCASSWISGRQTGELFFGEGSRLTVL.

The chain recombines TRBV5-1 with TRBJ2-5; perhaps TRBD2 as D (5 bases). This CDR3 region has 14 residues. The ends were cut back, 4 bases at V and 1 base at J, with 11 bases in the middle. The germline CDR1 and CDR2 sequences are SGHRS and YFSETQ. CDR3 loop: CASSPIGGQETQYF. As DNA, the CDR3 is TGCGCCAGCAGCCCGATCGGAGGCCAAGAGACCCAGTACTTC.

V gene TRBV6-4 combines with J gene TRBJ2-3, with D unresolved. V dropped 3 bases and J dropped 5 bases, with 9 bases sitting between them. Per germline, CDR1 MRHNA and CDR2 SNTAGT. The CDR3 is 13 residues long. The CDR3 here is CASSEGERDTQYF. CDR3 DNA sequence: TGTGCCAGCAGTGAAGGAGAGAGAGATACGCAGTATTTT.

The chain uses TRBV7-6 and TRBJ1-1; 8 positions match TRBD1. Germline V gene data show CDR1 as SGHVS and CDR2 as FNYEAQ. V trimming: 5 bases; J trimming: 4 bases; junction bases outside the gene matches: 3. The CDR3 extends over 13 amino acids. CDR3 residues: CASSEDRVTEAFF. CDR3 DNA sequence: TGTGCCAGCAGCGAGGACAGGGTCACTGAAGCTTTCTTT. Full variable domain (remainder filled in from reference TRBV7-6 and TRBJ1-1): GAGVSQSPRYKVTKRGQDVALRCDPISGHVSLYWYRQALGQGPEFLTYFNYEAQQDKSGLPNDRFSAERPEGSISTLTIQRTEQRDSAMYRCASSEDRVTEAFFGQGTRLTVV.

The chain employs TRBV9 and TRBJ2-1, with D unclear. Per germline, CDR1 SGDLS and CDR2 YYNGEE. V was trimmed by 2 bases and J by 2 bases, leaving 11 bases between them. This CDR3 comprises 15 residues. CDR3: CASSVGGSTYNEQFF. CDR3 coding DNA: TGTGCCAGCAGCGTTGGCGGCTCAACCTACAATGAGCAGTTCTTC.

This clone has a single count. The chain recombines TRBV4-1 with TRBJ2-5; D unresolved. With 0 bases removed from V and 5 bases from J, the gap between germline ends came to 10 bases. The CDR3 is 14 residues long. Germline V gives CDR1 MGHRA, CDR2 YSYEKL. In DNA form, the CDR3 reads TGCGCCAGCAGCCAAGAGTCTTCGGGTGAGACCCAGTACTTC. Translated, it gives CASSQESSGETQYF.

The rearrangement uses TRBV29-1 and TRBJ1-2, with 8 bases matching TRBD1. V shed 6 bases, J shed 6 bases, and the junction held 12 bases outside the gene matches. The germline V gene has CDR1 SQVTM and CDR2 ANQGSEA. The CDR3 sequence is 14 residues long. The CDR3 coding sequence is TGCAGCGTCGGACCTGGCAGGGGGCCCGATGGCTACACCTTC. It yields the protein CSVGPGRGPDGYTF.

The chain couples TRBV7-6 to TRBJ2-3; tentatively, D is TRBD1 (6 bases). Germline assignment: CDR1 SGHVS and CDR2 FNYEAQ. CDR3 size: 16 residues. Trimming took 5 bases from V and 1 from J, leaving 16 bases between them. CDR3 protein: CASSLTGLVGTDTQYF. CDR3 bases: TGTGCCAGCAGCCTAACAGGGTTAGTGGGCACAGATACGCAGTATTTT.